The rows below give T cell receptor beta chains drawn from one sample of a study of cytomegalovirus exposure and HLA in healthy donors. Profiled with immunoSEQ multiplex PCR; TCRdb holds only in-frame clones, not every one. This sample has some 90,000 clones, with roughly 80% found just once. What was sequenced was PBMCs. These receptors originate from a human donor in good health. CDR3s include the opening cysteine and the closing phenylalanine or tryptophan. The order of the fields is J gene, V gene, clone size, D gene, CDR3 protein, CDR3 DNA. The D gene is left open where the match is weak. Clone size is shown for a subset of rows, as once, few, many or a class of expanded clone.

>TRBJ1-2|TRBV16|.|.
CASSRDTGINYGYTF
TGTGCCAGCAGCAGAGACACGGGGATTAACTATGGCTACACCTTC
>TRBJ2-1|TRBV11-2|.|TRBD1
CASQGQGGNEQFF
TGTGCCAGCCAGGGACAGGGAGGCAATGAGCAGTTCTTC
>TRBJ1-1|TRBV7-9|.|.
CASSLDRTVTEAFF
TGTGCCAGCAGCTTAGACCGCACGGTCACTGAAGCTTTCTTT
>TRBJ2-2|TRBV7-3|once|TRBD2
CASSFTPGLVPGELFF
TGTGCCAGCAGCTTTACCCCGGGACTAGTACCCGGGGAGCTGTTTTTT
>TRBJ2-1|TRBV6-4|.|TRBD2
CASSDRGGAYNEQFF
TGTGCCAGCAGTGACCGTGGGGGGGCCTACAATGAGCAGTTCTTC
>TRBJ1-6|TRBV15|few|.
CATSREKRGGSPLHF
TGTGCCACCAGCAGAGAAAAGAGGGGGGGGTCACCCCTCCACTTT
>TRBJ2-7|TRBV13|once|TRBD2
CASSPPWTSGRAYEQYF
TGTGCCAGCAGCCCCCCCTGGACTAGCGGGAGGGCTTACGAGCAGTACTTC
>TRBJ1-6|TRBV6-5|.|.
CASNEQGPNSPLHF
TGTGCCAGCAACGAACAGGGCCCCAATTCACCCCTCCACTTT
>TRBJ1-2|TRBV18|.|.
CASSPAGDYGYTF
TGTGCCAGCTCACCCGCGGGAGACTATGGCTACACCTTC
>TRBJ1-1|TRBV7-3|.|.
CASSLSGNTEAFF
TGTGCCAGCAGCTTATCGGGGAACACTGAAGCTTTCTTT
>TRBJ1-1|TRBV19|.|.
CASSIGLPTEAFF
TGTGCCAGTAGTATCGGGTTACCCACTGAAGCTTTCTTT
>TRBJ1-1|TRBV28|.|.
CASSLGRNTEAFF
TGTGCCAGCAGTTTAGGGCGGAACACTGAAGCTTTCTTT
>TRBJ2-1|TRBV28|.|.
CASSGLGVGSHNEQFF
TGTGCCAGCAGTGGCCTGGGAGTGGGAAGCCACAATGAGCAGTTCTTC
>TRBJ1-1|TRBV6-5|.|.
CASSQNRATEAFF
TGTGCCAGCAGTCAGAACAGGGCAACTGAAGCTTTCTTT
>TRBJ1-2|TRBV18|.|.
CASSPLAGQNYGYTF
TGTGCCAGCTCACCACTAGCGGGGCAGAACTATGGCTACACCTTC
>TRBJ2-7|TRBV4-2|many|TRBD1
CASSQQGTGDYEQYF
TGTGCCAGCAGCCAACAGGGGACAGGGGACTACGAGCAGTACTTC
>TRBJ2-7|TRBV7-3|.|.
CASSLAHRNLYEQYF
TGTGCCAGCAGCTTAGCCCACAGGAACCTTTACGAGCAGTACTTC
>TRBJ1-4|TRBV9|few|.
CASSSPGGGEKLFF
TGTGCCAGCAGCTCCCCGGGGGGGGGTGAAAAACTGTTTTTT
>TRBJ2-5|TRBV4-2|.|TRBD1
CASSQGTGDETQYF
TGTGCCAGCAGCCAAGGTACAGGGGATGAGACCCAGTACTTC
>TRBJ1-2|TRBV19|.|.
CASRTTFHGTGYGYTF
TGTGCCAGTCGGACAACCTTCCACGGTACAGGGTATGGCTACACCTTC
>TRBJ2-1|TRBV19|.|TRBD2
CASSIVGLARAGQFF
TGTGCCAGTAGTATAGTGGGACTAGCGAGGGCCGGGCAGTTCTTC
>TRBJ2-7|TRBV7-9|.|TRBD1
CASSGQGVYEQYF
TGTGCCAGCAGCGGACAGGGAGTCTACGAGCAGTACTTC
>TRBJ2-7|TRBV28|.|TRBD1
CASSLLDRGTYEQYF
TGTGCCAGCAGTTTACTGGACAGGGGTACCTACGAGCAGTACTTC
>TRBJ2-5|TRBV21-1|.|.
CASSKADRERTSGAYQETQYF
TGTGCCAGCAGCAAAGCTGACAGGGAGCGGACTAGCGGTGCGTACCAAGAGACCCAGTACTTC
>TRBJ1-5|TRBV6-6|.|TRBD1
CASSSDRANQPQHF
TGTGCCAGCAGCTCCGACAGGGCCAATCAGCCCCAGCATTTT
>TRBJ2-7|TRBV6-6|.|TRBD1
CASSVGQGRVYEQYF
TGTGCCAGCAGCGTGGGACAGGGGCGAGTGTACGAGCAGTACTTC
>TRBJ2-5|TRBV19|.|.
CASFSNNRRPYQETQYF
TGTGCCAGTTTTTCCAACAATCGGAGACCATACCAAGAGACCCAGTACTTC
>TRBJ1-4|TRBV28|once|.
CASSFSMDSANEKLFF
TGTGCCAGCAGTTTCTCTATGGACAGCGCGAATGAAAAACTGTTTTTT
>TRBJ2-7|TRBV30|.|TRBD1
CAGNRDRGSEQYF
TGTGCCGGTAACCGGGACAGGGGCTCCGAGCAGTACTTC
>TRBJ2-1|TRBV27|.|TRBD2
CASSLSRGAWDNEQFF
TGTGCCAGCAGTTTATCGCGGGGGGCGTGGGACAATGAGCAGTTCTTC
>TRBJ2-1|TRBV5-1|.|.
CASREGYSYNEQFF
TGCGCCAGCAGGGAGGGATACTCCTACAATGAGCAGTTCTTC
>TRBJ2-7|TRBV14|.|.
CASSQVVQSGEQYF
TGTGCCAGCAGCCAAGTAGTCCAATCCGGGGAGCAGTACTTC
>TRBJ1-1|TRBV27|once|TRBD1
CASSPLLDRDRRTEAFF
TGTGCCAGCAGCCCCCTCTTGGACAGGGACAGGAGGACTGAAGCTTTCTTT
>TRBJ2-7|TRBV18|.|TRBD2
CASSEASGRAGRYYEQYF
TGTGCCAGCTCGGAGGCTAGCGGGAGAGCGGGCCGATACTACGAGCAGTACTTC
>TRBJ2-1|TRBV11-2|.|.
CASSFDSSEQFF
TGTGCCAGCAGCTTCGACTCAAGCGAGCAGTTCTTC
>TRBJ2-2|TRBV10-2|.|TRBD2
CASSRAGPNTGELFF
TGCGCCAGCAGTAGAGCGGGACCGAACACCGGGGAGCTGTTTTTT
>TRBJ1-1|TRBV5-4|.|TRBD1
CASSLGSGQGFMNTEAFF
TGCGCCAGCAGCTTGGGGTCGGGACAGGGATTCATGAACACTGAAGCTTTCTTT
>TRBJ2-7|TRBV14|.|TRBD1
CASSDLGQTYEQYF
TGTGCCAGCAGTGACCTGGGACAGACCTACGAGCAGTACTTC
>TRBJ2-7|TRBV5-4|.|.
CASSSEPSYEQYF
TGTGCCAGCAGTTCGGAGCCCTCCTACGAGCAGTACTTC
>TRBJ1-2|TRBV23-1|.|.
CASSQAGAANYGYTF
TGCGCCAGCAGTCAAGCAGGGGCAGCTAACTATGGCTACACCTTC
>TRBJ1-1|TRBV11-2|.|.
CASSPYRENTEAFF
TGTGCCAGCAGCCCGTACAGGGAAAACACTGAAGCTTTCTTT
>TRBJ1-1|TRBV29-1|.|TRBD1
CSVDPTTGEAFF
TGCAGCGTTGACCCGACGACAGGGGAAGCTTTCTTT
>TRBJ2-5|TRBV7-2|.|TRBD2
CASSSGGETQYF
TGTGCCAGCAGCTCGGGGGGAGAGACCCAGTACTTC